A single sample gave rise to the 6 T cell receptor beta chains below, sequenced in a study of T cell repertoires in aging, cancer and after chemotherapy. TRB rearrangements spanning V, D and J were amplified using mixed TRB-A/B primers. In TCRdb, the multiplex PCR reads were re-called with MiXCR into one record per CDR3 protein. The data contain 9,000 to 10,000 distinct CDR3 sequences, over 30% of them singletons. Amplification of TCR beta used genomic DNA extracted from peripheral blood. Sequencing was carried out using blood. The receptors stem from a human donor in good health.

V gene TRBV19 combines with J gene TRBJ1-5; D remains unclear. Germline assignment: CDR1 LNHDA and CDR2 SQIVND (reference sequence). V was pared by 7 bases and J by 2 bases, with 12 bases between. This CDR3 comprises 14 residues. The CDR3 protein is CASIGPHGNQPQHF. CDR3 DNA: TGTGCCAGTATTGGACCCCACGGCAATCAGCCCCAGCATTTT. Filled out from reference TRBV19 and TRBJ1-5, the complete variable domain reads DGGITQSPKYLFRKEGQNVTLSCEQNLNHDAMYWYRQDPGQGLRLIYYSQIVNDFQKGDIAEGYSVSREKKESFPLTVTSAQKNPTAFYLCASIGPHGNQPQHFGDGTRLSIL.

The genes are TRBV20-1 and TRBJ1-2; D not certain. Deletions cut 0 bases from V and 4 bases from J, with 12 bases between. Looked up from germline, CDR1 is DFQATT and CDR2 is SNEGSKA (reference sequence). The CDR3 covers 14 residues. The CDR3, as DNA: TGCAGTGCTAGAGAACACGGGGAAGGCTATGGCTACACCTTC. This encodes CSAREHGEGYGYTF.

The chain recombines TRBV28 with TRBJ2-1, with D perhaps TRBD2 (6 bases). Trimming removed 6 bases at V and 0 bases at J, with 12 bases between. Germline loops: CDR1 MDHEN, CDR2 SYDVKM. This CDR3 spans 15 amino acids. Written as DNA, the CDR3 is TGTGCCAGCAGACCGGGGAGGAGCTCCTACAATGAGCAGTTCTTC. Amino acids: CASRPGRSSYNEQFF.

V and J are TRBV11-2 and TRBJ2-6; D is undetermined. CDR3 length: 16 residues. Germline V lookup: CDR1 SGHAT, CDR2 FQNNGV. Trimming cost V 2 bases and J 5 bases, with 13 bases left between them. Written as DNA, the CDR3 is TGTGCCAGCAGCTTATTGGCGCGACACTGGGCCAACGTCCTGACTTTC. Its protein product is CASSLLARHWANVLTF.

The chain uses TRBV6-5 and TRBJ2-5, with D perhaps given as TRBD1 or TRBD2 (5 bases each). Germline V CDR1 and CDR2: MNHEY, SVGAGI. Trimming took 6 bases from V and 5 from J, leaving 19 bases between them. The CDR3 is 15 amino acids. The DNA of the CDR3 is TGTGCCAGCAGACGTTCCCTCCAGGGACCTGAGACCCAGTACTTC. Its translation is CASRRSLQGPETQYF.

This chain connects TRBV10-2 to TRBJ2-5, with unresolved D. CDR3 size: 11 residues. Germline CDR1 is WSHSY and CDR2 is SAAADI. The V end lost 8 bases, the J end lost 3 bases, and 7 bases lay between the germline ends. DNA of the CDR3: TGCGCCAGCGGCAAAGAAGAGACCCAGTACTTC. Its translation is CASGKEETQYF.